The T cell receptor beta chain described here comes from a study of blood T cell repertoires in COVID-19. Background on the study: The samples span acute and convalescent COVID-19 from the United States, Italy and Spain. T cells, B-cell-depleted T cells, or PBMCs provided the cDNA or gDNA that served as material.

Profiling relied on immunoSEQ multiplex PCR, and the TCRdb table lists in-frame clones only, not all of them. This sample carries approximately 110,000 clones, 75% to 90% of them seen once, and the ten largest clones take approximately 5%. Germline lookup yields CDR1 SGHVS and CDR2 FNYEAQ. The CDR3 sequence is 20 residues long. The junction had 19 bases not matched to a gene; V was cut back by 1 base and J by 6 bases. Sequenced: peripheral blood. The chain combines TRBV7-6 with TRBJ1-5; 9 bases are a match to TRBD1. The source of this sequence is a woman aged 55 to 70 with COVID-19, enrolled during active disease. The CDR3 sequence: CASSLEDTMTGGHGSQPQHF. CDR3 in DNA: TGTGCCAGCAGCTTAGAGGACACGATGACAGGGGGACATGGGAGTCAGCCCCAGCATTTT. Complete variable domain (other parts from reference TRBV7-6 and TRBJ1-5): GAGVSQSPRYKVTKRGQDVALRCDPISGHVSLYWYRQALGQGPEFLTYFNYEAQQDKSGLPNDRFSAERPEGSISTLTIQRTEQRDSAMYRCASSLEDTMTGGHGSQPQHFGDGTRLSIL.